The clone carrying this T cell receptor (beta chain) was recorded a few times. The antigen is undetermined. Assay: immunoSEQ multiplex PCR; the TCRdb copy retains only in-frame clones and omits some. The repertoire consists of some 40,000 clones, with around 73% occurring once and the leading ten covering 7% to 8%. Per the germline V gene, CDR1 is MGHDK and CDR2 is SYGVNS. Trimming removed 2 bases at V and 4 bases at J, with 12 bases between. The CDR3 length is 15 residues. Following a roughly 11-day culture, CD4+ T cells were purified. Participants got two doses of BNT162b2 or mRNA-1273 vaccine. This sample is drawn from a study of vaccination effects on CD4 cells after COVID-19.

The rearrangement uses TRBV25-1 and TRBJ2-1; a possible D gene is TRBD2 (6 bases). The material was CD4+ T cells from PBMCs cultured without peptide, obtained after COVID-19 vaccination. The TCR was taken from a human donor who received a COVID-19 vaccine. CDR3 DNA sequence: TGTGCCAGCAGTGAAGGCGGGGACCCATACAATGAGCAGTTCTTC. This codes for CASSEGGDPYNEQFF.